Listed below are T cell receptor beta chains from one sample, sequenced in a study of OX40 agonist ivuxolimab in advanced cancers. Sequencing used immunoSEQ multiplex PCR; TCRdb keeps in-frame clones, though not all of them. The table shows about 48,000 clones, with about four fifths occurring only once. Here the sequenced sample was CD4+ or CD8+ T cells sorted from blood, taken in a trial of the OX40 agonist ivuxolimab. The receptors stem from an adult with an advanced solid tumor such as melanoma, head and neck, liver or kidney cancer. Each CDR3 is given with its conserved first and last residue. Fields, in order: J gene, CDR3 length, D gene, V gene, CDR3 DNA, CDR3 protein. A D gene is named only where the DNA matches it firmly.

TRBJ1-2 12 . TRBV6-6 TGTGCCAGCAGCCCGGGCCCGAAGGGCTACACCTTC CASSPGPKGYTF
TRBJ2-3 14 . TRBV7-3 TGTGCCAGCAGCTTAACCCAGGCCACAGATACGCAGTATTTT CASSLTQATDTQYF
TRBJ2-5 13 . TRBV18 TGTGCCAGCTCACGTGGCAACCAAGAGACCCAGTACTTC CASSRGNQETQYF
TRBJ1-2 14 TRBD1 TRBV11-2 TGTGCCAGCAGCTTAGTAGGCCAGGGGGGCGGCTACACCTTC CASSLVGQGGGYTF
TRBJ1-5 14 . TRBV18 TGTGCCAGCTCTCCGATGGGGGTTAATCAGCCCCAGCATTTT CASSPMGVNQPQHF
TRBJ2-1 14 . TRBV7-9 TGTGCCAGCAGCCAGGGGGGGAGCGGGAATGAGCAGTTCTTC CASSQGGSGNEQFF
TRBJ2-6 17 . TRBV10-3 TGTGCCATCAGTGCAGCCCTTTTACGCTCTGGGGCCAACGTCCTGACTTTC CAISAALLRSGANVLTF
TRBJ2-7 16 . TRBV5-1 TGCGCCAGCAGCTTGGATACAGGACTGAACCCCTACGAGCAGTACTTC CASSLDTGLNPYEQYF
TRBJ1-1 14 TRBD1 TRBV9 TGTGCCAGCAGCATTAGGGGGCTGAACACTGAAGCTTTCTTT CASSIRGLNTEAFF
TRBJ1-4 15 TRBD1 TRBV6-6 TGTGCCAGCAGTTACTCCCACAGGGGGTTTGAAAAACTGTTTTTT CASSYSHRGFEKLFF
TRBJ2-7 14 . TRBV5-1 TGCGCCAGCAGCGTGACCCGATATGGAGACGAGCAGTACTTC CASSVTRYGDEQYF
TRBJ1-1 11 . TRBV20-1 TGCAGTGCCCGGCCGACAAACGAAGCTTTCTTT CSARPTNEAFF
TRBJ1-1 14 TRBD1 TRBV11-3 TGTGCCAGCAGCTTCGGACAGGGGAACACTGAAGCTTTCTTT CASSFGQGNTEAFF
TRBJ2-5 14 TRBD1 TRBV5-6 TGTGCCAGCAGCCCGACAGGGGTCCAAGAGACCCAGTACTTC CASSPTGVQETQYF
TRBJ2-7 17 . TRBV7-9 TGTGCCAGCAGCTTAGACCCTTCGGTCCCCTTCTCCTACGAGCAGTACTTC CASSLDPSVPFSYEQYF
TRBJ1-6 14 TRBD1 TRBV27 TGTGCCAGCAGCCCGGGACAGGAGAATTCACCCCTCCACTTT CASSPGQENSPLHF
TRBJ1-1 15 TRBD1 TRBV5-1 TGCGCCAGCAGCATCTCCGGGACAGGGGTCACTGAAGCTTTCTTT CASSISGTGVTEAFF
TRBJ2-2 16 TRBD2 TRBV27 TGTGCCAGCAGATTGACAACCTCGGGGGGGGCCGGGGAGCTGTTTTTT CASRLTTSGGAGELFF
TRBJ1-1 13 . TRBV6-6 TGTGCCAGCACTAAAGAGGGATCGACTGAAGCTTTCTTT CASTKEGSTEAFF
TRBJ2-3 13 . TRBV18 TGTGCCAGCTCAGGCACTAGCACAGATACGCAGTATTTT CASSGTSTDTQYF
TRBJ2-1 15 . TRBV7-3 TGTGCCAGCAGCCCGGCCGTATCCCCCTACAATGAGCAGTTCTTC CASSPAVSPYNEQFF
TRBJ1-1 14 . TRBV5-1 TGCGCCAGCAGGGCCGAACCCCGGAACACTGAAGCTTTCTTT CASRAEPRNTEAFF
TRBJ2-7 18 TRBD1 TRBV4-3 TGCGCCAGCAGCCAATCCCTCACCGGGACAGGGACCCCCTACGAGCAGTACTTC CASSQSLTGTGTPYEQYF
TRBJ1-2 16 . TRBV5-1 TGCGCCAGCAGCTTGGAGAGCCAGTCGGATAGCTATGGCTACACCTTC CASSLESQSDSYGYTF
TRBJ2-5 13 TRBD2 TRBV5-4 TGTGCCAGCAGCCGCGGGGGACAAGAGACCCAGTACTTC CASSRGGQETQYF
TRBJ2-4 15 . TRBV29-1 TGCAGCGTTGAGGGGATAGTTGGGGTAAAAAACATTCAGTACTTC CSVEGIVGVKNIQYF
TRBJ2-5 16 TRBD2 TRBV19 TGTGCCAGTAGTATCCGGACTAGCGGGGGATATCAGACCCAGTACTTC CASSIRTSGGYQTQYF
TRBJ2-5 14 . TRBV9 TGTGCCAGCAGCCCCGCGTGGTCGGAAGAGACCCAGTACTTC CASSPAWSEETQYF
TRBJ2-7 13 . TRBV6-1 TGTGCCAGCAGTGAACTGGACACCTACGAGCAGTACTTC CASSELDTYEQYF
TRBJ1-4 13 . TRBV7-8 TGTGCCAGCAGTTCCGCAGGGAATGAAAAACTGTTTTTT CASSSAGNEKLFF
TRBJ1-6 12 . TRBV6-5 TGTGCCAGCAGTCGGGGAAATTCACCCCTCCACTTT CASSRGNSPLHF
TRBJ2-2 17 TRBD1 TRBV15 TGTGCCACCAGCAGAGGAACCGGGACAGGGGCCACCGGGGAGCTGTTTTTT CATSRGTGTGATGELFF
TRBJ2-7 14 TRBD2 TRBV9 TGTGCCAGCAGCGTAGTAGCGGGAGTTGGTGAGCAGTACTTC CASSVVAGVGEQYF
TRBJ1-4 14 . TRBV4-2 TGTGCCAGCAGCCAAGGGGGGGTCGGGGAAAAACTGTTTTTT CASSQGGVGEKLFF
TRBJ1-1 13 . TRBV2 TGTGCCAGCAGGGGAAGGCCCGACACTGAAGCTTTCTTT CASRGRPDTEAFF
TRBJ1-2 15 . TRBV7-3 TGTGCCAGCAGCCCCGCGTCCGGGGATCGGTATGGCTACACCTTC CASSPASGDRYGYTF